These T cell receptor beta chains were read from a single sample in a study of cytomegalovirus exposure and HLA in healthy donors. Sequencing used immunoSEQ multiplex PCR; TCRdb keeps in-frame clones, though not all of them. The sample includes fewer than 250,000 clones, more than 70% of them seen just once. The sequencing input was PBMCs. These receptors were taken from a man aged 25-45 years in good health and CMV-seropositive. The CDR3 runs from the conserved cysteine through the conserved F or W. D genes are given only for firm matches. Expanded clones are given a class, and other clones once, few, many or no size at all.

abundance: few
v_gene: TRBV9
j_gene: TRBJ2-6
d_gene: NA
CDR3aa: CASSSEGAGANVLTF
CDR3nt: TGTGCCAGCTCCTCAGAGGGTGCTGGGGCCAACGTCCTGACTTTC

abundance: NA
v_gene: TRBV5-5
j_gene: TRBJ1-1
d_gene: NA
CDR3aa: CASSLGGVAAFF
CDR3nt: TGTGCCAGCAGCCTGGGGGGGGTTGCAGCTTTCTTT

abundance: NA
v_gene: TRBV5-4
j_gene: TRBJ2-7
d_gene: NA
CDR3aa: CASSLQGASYEQYF
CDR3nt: TGTGCCAGCAGCCTCCAAGGGGCGTCCTACGAGCAGTACTTC

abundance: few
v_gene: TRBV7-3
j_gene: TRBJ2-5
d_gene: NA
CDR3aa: CASSLNQGGETQYF
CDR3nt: TGTGCCAGCAGCTTAAATCAGGGAGGAGAGACCCAGTACTTC

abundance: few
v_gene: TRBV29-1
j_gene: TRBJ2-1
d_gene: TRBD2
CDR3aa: CSVDSGQKQFF
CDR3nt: TGCAGCGTTGATAGCGGGCAAAAGCAGTTCTTC

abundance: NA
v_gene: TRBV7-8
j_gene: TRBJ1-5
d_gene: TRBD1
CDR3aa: CASSSDRGLQPQHF
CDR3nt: TGTGCCAGCAGTAGTGACAGGGGATTACAGCCCCAGCATTTT

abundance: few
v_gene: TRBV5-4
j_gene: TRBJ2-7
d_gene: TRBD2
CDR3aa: CASSLEWSGGQEQYF
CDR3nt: TGTGCCAGCAGCTTGGAATGGTCGGGAGGGCAAGAGCAGTACTTC

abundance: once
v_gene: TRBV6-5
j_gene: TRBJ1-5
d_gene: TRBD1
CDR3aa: CASSDTGAQPQHF
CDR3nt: TGTGCCAGCAGTGACACAGGGGCACAGCCCCAGCATTTT

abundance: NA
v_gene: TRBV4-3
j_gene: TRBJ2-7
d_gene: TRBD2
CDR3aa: CASSQDFVGGDEQYF
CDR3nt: TGCGCCAGCAGCCAAGATTTTGTTGGGGGGGACGAGCAGTACTTC

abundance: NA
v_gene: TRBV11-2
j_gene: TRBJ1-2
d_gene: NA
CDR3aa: CASSPRQDGLGRYTF
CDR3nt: TGTGCCAGCAGCCCGAGACAGGACGGCTTAGGGCGCTACACCTTC

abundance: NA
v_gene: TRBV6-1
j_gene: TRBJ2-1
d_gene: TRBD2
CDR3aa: CASSERGTSIYNEQFF
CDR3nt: TGTGCCAGCAGTGAACGGGGGACTAGCATCTACAATGAGCAGTTCTTC

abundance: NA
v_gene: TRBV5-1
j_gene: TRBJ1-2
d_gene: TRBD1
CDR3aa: CASSLTQGAVSGYTF
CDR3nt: TGCGCCAGCAGCCTTACACAGGGGGCTGTGAGTGGCTACACCTTC

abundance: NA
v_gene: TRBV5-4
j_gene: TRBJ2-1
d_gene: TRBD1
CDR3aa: CASSPPRTGGYNEQFF
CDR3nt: TGTGCCAGCAGCCCCCCCCGGACAGGGGGCTACAATGAGCAGTTCTTC

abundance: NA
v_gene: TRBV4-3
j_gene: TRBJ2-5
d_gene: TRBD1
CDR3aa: CASSQWTGVETQYF
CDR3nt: TGCGCCAGCAGCCAATGGACAGGGGTAGAGACCCAGTACTTC

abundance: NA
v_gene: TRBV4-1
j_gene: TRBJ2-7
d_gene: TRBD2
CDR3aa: CASSQIAGEGSGSYEQYF
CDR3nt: TGCGCCAGCAGCCAGATCGCCGGGGAGGGATCCGGCTCCTACGAGCAGTACTTC

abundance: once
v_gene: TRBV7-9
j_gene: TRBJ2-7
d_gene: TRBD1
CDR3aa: CASSGQDRGVPYEQYF
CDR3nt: TGTGCCAGCAGCGGGCAGGACAGGGGGGTACCCTACGAGCAGTACTTC

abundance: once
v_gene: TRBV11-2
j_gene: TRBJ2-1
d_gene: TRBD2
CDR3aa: CASSLGVAGGHNEQFF
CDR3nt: TGTGCCAGCAGCTTAGGGGTAGCGGGGGGGCATAATGAGCAGTTCTTC

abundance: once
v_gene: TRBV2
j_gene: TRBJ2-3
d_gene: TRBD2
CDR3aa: CASSGRGGTDTQYF
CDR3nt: TGTGCCAGCAGTGGACGGGGAGGGACAGATACGCAGTATTTT

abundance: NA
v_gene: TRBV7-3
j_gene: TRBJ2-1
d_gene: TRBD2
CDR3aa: CASSPGGGGAESYNEQFF
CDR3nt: TGTGCCAGCAGCCCAGGTGGCGGGGGGGCCGAATCCTACAATGAGCAGTTCTTC

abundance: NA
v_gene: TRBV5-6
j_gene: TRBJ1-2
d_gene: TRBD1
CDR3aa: CASSVTTGVGGYTF
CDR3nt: TGTGCCAGCAGCGTTACAACAGGGGTCGGGGGCTACACCTTC

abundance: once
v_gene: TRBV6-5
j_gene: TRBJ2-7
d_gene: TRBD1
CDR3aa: CASSYGTASSCEQYF
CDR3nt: TGTGCCAGCAGTTACGGGACAGCCTCATCCTGCGAGCAGTACTTC

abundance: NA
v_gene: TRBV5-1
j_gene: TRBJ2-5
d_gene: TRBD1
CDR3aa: CASSLGTGFGQETQYF
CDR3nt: TGCGCCAGCAGCCTCGGGACAGGGTTCGGTCAAGAGACCCAGTACTTC

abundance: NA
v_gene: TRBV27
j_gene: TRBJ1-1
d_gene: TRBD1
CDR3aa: CASTKDRANTEAFF
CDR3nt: TGTGCCAGCACCAAGGACAGGGCGAACACTGAAGCTTTCTTT

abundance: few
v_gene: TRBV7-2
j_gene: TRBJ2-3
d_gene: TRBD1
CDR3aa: CASSPWGQGADTQYF
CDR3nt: TGTGCCAGCAGCCCCTGGGGACAGGGCGCAGATACGCAGTATTTT

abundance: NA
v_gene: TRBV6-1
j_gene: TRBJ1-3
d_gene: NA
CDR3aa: CASSQDRISGNTIYF
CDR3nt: TGTGCCAGCAGCCAGGACAGAATCTCTGGAAACACCATATATTTT

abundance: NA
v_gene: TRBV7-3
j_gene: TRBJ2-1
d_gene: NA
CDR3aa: CASSLHRSSYNEQFF
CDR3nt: TGTGCCAGCAGCCTTCATCGGAGCTCCTACAATGAGCAGTTCTTC

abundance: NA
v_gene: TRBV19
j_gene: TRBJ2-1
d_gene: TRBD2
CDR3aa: CASSPASGGGNEQFF
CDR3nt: TGTGCCAGTAGTCCGGCCAGCGGGGGGGGCAATGAGCAGTTCTTC

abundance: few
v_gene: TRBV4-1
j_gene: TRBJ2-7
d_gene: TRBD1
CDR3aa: CASSQERRQGVYEQYF
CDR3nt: TGCGCCAGCAGCCAAGAAAGGAGACAGGGCGTCTACGAGCAGTACTTC

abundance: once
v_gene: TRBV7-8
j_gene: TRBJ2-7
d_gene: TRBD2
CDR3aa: CASSPGGSEQYF
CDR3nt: TGTGCCAGCAGCCCGGGGGGATCCGAGCAGTACTTC

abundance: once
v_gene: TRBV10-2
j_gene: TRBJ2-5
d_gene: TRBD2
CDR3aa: CASSERLAGVQETQYF
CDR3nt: TGCGCCAGCAGCGAAAGACTAGCGGGGGTTCAAGAGACCCAGTACTTC

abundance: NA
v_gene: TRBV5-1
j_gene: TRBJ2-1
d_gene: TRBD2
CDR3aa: CASSLEETSGIEQFF
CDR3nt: TGCGCCAGCAGCTTGGAGGAGACTAGCGGGATTGAGCAGTTCTTC

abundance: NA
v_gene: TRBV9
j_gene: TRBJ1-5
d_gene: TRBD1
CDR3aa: CASSVEGQSGPQHF
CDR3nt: TGTGCCAGCAGCGTAGAGGGACAGAGTGGGCCCCAGCATTTT

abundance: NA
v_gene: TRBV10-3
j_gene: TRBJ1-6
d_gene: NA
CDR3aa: CASNRVDNSPLHF
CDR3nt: TGTGCCAGCAACAGGGTGGACAATTCACCCCTCCACTTT

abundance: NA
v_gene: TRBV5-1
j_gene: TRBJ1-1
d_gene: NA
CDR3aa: CASSLASRNTEAFF
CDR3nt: TGCGCCAGCAGCTTGGCCTCGAGGAACACTGAAGCTTTCTTT

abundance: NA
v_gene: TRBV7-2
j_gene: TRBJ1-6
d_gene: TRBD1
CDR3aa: CASSTGQAGNSPLHF
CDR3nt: TGTGCCAGCAGCACCGGACAGGCGGGTAATTCACCCCTCCACTTT

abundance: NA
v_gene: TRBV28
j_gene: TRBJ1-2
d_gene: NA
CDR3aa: CASSFQQSYGYTF
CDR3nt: TGTGCCAGCAGTTTTCAACAGTCCTATGGCTACACCTTC

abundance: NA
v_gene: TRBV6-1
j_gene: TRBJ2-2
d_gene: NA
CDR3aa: CASSEDRDTGELFF
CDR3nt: TGTGCCAGCAGTGAAGATCGGGATACCGGGGAGCTGTTTTTT

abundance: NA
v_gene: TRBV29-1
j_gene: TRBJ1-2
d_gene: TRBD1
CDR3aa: CSVPRGLLGYTF
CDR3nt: TGCAGCGTTCCCAGGGGGCTTCTCGGCTACACCTTC

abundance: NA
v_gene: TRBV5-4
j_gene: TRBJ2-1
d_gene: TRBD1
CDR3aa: CASSLGQGAYNEQFF
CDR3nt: TGTGCCAGCAGCTTGGGGCAGGGGGCCTACAATGAGCAGTTCTTC

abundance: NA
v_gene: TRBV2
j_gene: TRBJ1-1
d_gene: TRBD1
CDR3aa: CASTARDRGRTAEAFF
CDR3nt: TGTGCCAGCACCGCCCGGGACAGGGGGCGCACCGCTGAAGCTTTCTTT

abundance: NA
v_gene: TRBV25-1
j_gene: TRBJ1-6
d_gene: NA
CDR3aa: CASSYRGGNSPLHF
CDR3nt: TGTGCCAGCAGTTACCGGGGGGGGAATTCACCCCTCCACTTT

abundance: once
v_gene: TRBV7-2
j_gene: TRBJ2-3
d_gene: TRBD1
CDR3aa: CASSATGTDTQYF
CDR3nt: TGTGCCAGCAGCGCGACAGGGACCGATACGCAGTATTTT

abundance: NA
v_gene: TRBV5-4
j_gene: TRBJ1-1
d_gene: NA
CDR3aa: CASSPQGTEAFF
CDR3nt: TGTGCCAGCAGTCCGCAGGGCACTGAAGCTTTCTTT

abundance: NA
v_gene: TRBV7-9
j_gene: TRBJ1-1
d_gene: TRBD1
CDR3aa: CASSPTGVRTEAFF
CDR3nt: TGTGCCAGCAGCCCGACAGGGGTTAGGACTGAAGCTTTCTTT

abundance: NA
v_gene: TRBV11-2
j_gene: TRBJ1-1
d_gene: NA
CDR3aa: CASSLRPREGNTEAFF
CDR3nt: TGTGCCAGCAGCTTAAGACCCCGAGAGGGCAACACTGAAGCTTTCTTT

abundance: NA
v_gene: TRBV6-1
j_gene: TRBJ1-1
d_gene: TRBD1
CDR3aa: CAIRGTANTEAFF
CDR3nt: TGTGCTATCAGGGGGACAGCGAACACTGAAGCTTTCTTT

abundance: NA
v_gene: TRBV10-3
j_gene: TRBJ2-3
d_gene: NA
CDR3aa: CAIGTSSTDTQYF
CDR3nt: TGTGCCATCGGTACGAGTAGCACAGATACGCAGTATTTT

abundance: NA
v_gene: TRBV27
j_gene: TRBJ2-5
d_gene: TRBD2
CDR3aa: CASKPGTSFPQETQYF
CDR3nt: TGTGCCAGCAAACCCGGGACTAGCTTTCCCCAAGAGACCCAGTACTTC

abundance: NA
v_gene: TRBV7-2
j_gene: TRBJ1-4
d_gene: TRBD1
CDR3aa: CASSLNRGEKLFF
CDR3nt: TGTGCCAGCAGCTTGAACAGGGGGGAAAAACTGTTTTTT

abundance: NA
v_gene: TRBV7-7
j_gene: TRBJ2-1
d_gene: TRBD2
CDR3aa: CASSCLGLAGYNEQFF
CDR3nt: TGTGCTAGCAGTTGCCTCGGACTAGCGGGGTACAATGAGCAGTTCTTC

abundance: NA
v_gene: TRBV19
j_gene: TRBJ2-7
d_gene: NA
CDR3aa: CASSRSPTRAGSSYEQYF
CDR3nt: TGTGCCAGTAGTAGATCCCCAACCAGGGCGGGAAGCTCCTACGAGCAGTACTTC

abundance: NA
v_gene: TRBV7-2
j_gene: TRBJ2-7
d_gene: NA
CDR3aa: CASSWSGTALREQYF
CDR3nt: TGTGCCAGCAGCTGGTCTGGGACTGCCCTCCGCGAGCAGTACTTC

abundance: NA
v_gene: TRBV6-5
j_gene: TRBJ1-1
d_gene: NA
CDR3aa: CASSSPYLGVTEAFF
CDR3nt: TGTGCCAGCAGTTCACCGTACTTAGGGGTCACTGAAGCTTTCTTT